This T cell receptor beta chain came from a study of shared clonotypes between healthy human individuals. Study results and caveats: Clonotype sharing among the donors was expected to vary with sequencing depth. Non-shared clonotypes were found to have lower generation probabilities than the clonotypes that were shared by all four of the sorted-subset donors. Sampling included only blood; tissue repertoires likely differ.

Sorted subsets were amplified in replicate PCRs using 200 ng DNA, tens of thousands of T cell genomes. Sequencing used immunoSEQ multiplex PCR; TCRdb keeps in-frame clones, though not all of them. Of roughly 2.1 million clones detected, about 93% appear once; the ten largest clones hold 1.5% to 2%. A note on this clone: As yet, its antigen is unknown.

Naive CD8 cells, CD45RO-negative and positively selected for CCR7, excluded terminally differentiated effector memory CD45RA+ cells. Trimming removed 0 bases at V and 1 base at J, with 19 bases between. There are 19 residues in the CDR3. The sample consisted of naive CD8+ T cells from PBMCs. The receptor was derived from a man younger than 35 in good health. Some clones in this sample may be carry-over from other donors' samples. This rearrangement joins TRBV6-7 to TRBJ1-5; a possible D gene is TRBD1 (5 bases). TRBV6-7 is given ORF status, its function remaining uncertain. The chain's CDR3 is CASSYSLGAGGVSNQPQHF. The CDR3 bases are TGTGCCAGCAGTTACTCGCTCGGGGCGGGAGGGGTGAGCAATCAGCCCCAGCATTTT.